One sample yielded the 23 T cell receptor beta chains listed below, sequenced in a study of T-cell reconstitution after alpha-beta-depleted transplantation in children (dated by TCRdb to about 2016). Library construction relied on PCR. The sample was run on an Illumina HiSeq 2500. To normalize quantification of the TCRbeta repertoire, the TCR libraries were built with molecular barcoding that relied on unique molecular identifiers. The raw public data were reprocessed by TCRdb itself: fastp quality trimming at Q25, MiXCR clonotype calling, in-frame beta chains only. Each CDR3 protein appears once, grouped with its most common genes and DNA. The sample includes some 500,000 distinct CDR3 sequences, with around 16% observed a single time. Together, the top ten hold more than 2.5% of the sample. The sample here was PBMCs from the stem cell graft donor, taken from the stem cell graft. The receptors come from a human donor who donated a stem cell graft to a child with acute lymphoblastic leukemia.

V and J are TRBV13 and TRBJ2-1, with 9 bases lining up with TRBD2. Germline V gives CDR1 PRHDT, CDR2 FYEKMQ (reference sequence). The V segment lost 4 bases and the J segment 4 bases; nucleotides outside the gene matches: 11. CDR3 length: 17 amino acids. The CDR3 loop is CASSWSPTSGFYNEQFF. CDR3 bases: TGTGCCAGCAGCTGGTCACCTACTAGCGGGTTTTACAATGAGCAGTTCTTC.

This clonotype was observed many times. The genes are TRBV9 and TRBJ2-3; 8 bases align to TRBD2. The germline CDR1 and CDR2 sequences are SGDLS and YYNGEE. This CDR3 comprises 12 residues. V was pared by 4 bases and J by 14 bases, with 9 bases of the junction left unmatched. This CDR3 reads CASSLREGHLYF. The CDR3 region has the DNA TGTGCCAGCAGCTTACGGGAGGGCCATTTGTATTTT. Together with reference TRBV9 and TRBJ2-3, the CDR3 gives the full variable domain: DSGVTQTPKHLITATGQRVTLRCSPRSGDLSVYWYQQSLDQGLQFLIQYYNGEERAKGNILERFSAQQFPDLHSELNLSSLELGDSALYFCASSLREGHLYFGPGTRLTVL.

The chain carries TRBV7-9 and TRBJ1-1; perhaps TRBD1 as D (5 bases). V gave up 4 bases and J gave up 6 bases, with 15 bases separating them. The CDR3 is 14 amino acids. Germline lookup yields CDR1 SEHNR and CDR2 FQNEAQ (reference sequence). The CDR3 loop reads CASSSPRQGAEAFF. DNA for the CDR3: TGTGCCAGCAGCTCGCCGCGGCAGGGCGCTGAAGCTTTCTTT.

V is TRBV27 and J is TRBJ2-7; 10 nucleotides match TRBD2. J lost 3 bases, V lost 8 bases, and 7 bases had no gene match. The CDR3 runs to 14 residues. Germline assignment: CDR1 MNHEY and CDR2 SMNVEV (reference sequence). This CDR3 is CASAMGTSVYEQYF. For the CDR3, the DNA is TGTGCCAGCGCTATGGGGACTAGCGTCTACGAGCAGTACTTC.

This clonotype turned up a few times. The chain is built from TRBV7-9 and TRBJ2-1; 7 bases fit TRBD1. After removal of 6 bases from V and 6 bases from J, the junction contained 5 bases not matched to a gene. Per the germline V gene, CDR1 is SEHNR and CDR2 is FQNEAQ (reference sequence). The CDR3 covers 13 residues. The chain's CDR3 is CASRKTGSNEQFF. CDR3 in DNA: TGTGCCAGCAGGAAGACAGGGTCCAATGAGCAGTTCTTC. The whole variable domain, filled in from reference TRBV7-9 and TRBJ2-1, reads DTGVSQNPRHKITKRGQNVTFRCDPISEHNRLYWYRQTLGQGPEFLTYFQNEAQLEKSRLLSDRFSAERPKGSFSTLEIQRTEQGDSAMYLCASRKTGSNEQFFGPGTRLTVL.

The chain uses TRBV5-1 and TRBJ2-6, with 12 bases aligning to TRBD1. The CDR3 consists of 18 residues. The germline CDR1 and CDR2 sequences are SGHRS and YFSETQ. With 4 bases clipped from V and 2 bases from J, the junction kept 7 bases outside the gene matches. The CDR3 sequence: CASSPLGQGATGANVLTF. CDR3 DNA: TGCGCCAGCAGCCCACTGGGACAGGGGGCTACTGGGGCCAACGTCCTGACTTTC.

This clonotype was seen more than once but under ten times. The CDR3 protein is CASSQGEGLGANVLTF. In DNA form, the CDR3 reads TGCGCCAGCAGCCAAGGAGAGGGGCTGGGGGCCAACGTCCTGACTTTC. J is TRBJ2-6 and V is TRBV4-1, with D perhaps being TRBD1 or TRBD2 (5 bases each). Germline CDR1 and CDR2: MGHRA and YSYEKL. Deletions cut 1 base from V and 4 bases from J, with 11 bases between. This CDR3 has 16 residues.

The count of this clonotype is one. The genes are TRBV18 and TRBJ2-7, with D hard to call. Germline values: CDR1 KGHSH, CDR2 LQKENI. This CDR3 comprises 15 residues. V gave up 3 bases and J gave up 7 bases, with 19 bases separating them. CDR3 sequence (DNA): TGTGCCAGCTCACCTAACAGTACTCCAGAGAGAGAGCAGTACTTC. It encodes CASSPNSTPEREQYF.

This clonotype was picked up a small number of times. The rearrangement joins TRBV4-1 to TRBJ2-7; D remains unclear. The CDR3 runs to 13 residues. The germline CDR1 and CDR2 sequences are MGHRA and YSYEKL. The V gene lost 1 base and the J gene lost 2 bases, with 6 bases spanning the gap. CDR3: CASSQVGTYEQYF. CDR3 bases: TGCGCCAGCAGCCAAGTGGGCACCTACGAGCAGTACTTC.

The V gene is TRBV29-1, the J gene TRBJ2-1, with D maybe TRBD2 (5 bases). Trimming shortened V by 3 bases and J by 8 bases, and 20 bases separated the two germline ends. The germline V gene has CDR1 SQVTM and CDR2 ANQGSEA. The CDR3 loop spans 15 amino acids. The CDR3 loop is CSVEATEGLWDEQFF. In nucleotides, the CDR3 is TGCAGCGTTGAGGCAACTGAGGGCTTATGGGATGAGCAGTTCTTC.

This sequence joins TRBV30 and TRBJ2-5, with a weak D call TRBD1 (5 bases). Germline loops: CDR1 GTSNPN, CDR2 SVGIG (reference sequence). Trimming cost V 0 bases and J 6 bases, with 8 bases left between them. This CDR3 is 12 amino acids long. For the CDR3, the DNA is TGTGCCTGGAGTGTAGGGGTCAAGACCCAGTACTTC. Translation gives CAWSVGVKTQYF.

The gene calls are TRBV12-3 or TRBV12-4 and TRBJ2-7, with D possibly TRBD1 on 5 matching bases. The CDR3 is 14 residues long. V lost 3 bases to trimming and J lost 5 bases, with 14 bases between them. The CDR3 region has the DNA TGTGCCAGCAGTTTGTCAACAGGTTACAACGAGCAGTACTTC. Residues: CASSLSTGYNEQYF.

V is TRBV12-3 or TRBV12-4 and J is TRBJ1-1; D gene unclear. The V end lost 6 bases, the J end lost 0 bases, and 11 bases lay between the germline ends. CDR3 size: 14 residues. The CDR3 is CASRKSEMNTEAFF. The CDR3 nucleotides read TGTGCCAGCAGAAAGAGTGAAATGAACACTGAAGCTTTCTTT.

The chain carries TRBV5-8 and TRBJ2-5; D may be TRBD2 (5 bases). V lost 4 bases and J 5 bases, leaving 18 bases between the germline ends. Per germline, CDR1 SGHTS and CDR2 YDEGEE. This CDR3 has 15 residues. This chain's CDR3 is CASSPGPSTGETQYF. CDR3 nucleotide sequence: TGTGCCAGCAGCCCCGGGCCGTCTACGGGGGAGACCCAGTACTTC.

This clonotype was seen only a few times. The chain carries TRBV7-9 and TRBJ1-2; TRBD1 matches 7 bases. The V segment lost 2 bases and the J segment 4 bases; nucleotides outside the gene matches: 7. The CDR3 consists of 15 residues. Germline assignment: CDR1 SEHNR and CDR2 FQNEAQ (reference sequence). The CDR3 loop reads CASSLLGQAPYGYTF. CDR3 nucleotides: TGTGCCAGCAGCTTATTAGGACAGGCGCCCTATGGCTACACCTTC.

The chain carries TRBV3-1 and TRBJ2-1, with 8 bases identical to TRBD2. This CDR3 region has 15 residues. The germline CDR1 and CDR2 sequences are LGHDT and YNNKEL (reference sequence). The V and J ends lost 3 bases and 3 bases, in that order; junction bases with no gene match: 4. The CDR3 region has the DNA TGTGCCAGCAGCCAGACTAGCGCTTACTACAATGAGCAGTTCTTC. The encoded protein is CASSQTSAYYNEQFF.

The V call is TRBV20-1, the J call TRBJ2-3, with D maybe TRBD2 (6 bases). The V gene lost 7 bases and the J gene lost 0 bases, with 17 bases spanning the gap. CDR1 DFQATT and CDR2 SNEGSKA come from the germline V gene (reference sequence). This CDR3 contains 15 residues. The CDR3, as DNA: TGCAGTGGGGAGGAGGGCTACCCTAGCACAGATACGCAGTATTTT. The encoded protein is CSGEEGYPSTDTQYF.

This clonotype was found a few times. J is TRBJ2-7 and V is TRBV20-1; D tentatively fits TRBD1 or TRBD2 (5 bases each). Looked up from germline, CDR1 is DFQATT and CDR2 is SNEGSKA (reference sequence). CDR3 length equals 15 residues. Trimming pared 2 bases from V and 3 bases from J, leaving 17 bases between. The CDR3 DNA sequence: TGCAGTGCTAGAATCCCGGGGACGCACGACTACGAGCAGTACTTC. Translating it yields CSARIPGTHDYEQYF.

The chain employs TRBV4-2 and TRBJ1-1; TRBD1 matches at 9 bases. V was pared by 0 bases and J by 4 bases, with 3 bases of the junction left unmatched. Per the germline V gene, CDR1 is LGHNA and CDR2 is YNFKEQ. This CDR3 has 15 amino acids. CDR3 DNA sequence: TGTGCCAGCAGCCAAGACCCGGGACAGGGCACTGAAGCTTTCTTT. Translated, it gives CASSQDPGQGTEAFF.

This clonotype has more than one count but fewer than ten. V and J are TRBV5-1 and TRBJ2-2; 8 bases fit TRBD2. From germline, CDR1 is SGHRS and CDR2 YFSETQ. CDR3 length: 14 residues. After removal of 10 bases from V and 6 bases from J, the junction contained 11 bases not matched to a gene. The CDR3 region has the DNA TGCGCCTCCGATAGCGGGATAGGAGCCGGGGAGCTGTTTTTT. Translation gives CASDSGIGAGELFF.

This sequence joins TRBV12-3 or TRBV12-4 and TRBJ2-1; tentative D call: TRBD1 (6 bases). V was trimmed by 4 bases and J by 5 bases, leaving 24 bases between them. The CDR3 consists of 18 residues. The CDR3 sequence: CASSYRGQGRGVHNEQFF. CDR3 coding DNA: TGTGCCAGCAGTTACCGCGGCCAGGGCAGGGGAGTCCACAATGAGCAGTTCTTC.

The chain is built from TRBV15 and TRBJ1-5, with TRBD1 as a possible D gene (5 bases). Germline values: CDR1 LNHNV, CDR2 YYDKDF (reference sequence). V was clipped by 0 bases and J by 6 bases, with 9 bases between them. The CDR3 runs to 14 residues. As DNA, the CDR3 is TGTGCCACCAGCAGAGAGGGAGGGGTTCAGCCCCAGCATTTT. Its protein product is CATSREGGVQPQHF.

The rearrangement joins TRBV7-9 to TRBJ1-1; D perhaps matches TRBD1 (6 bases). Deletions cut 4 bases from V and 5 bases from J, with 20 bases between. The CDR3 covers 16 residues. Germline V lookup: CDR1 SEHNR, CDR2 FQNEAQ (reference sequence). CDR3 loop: CASSSYRVKRYTEAFF. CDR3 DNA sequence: TGTGCCAGCAGCTCGTACAGGGTGAAGCGTTATACTGAAGCTTTCTTT.